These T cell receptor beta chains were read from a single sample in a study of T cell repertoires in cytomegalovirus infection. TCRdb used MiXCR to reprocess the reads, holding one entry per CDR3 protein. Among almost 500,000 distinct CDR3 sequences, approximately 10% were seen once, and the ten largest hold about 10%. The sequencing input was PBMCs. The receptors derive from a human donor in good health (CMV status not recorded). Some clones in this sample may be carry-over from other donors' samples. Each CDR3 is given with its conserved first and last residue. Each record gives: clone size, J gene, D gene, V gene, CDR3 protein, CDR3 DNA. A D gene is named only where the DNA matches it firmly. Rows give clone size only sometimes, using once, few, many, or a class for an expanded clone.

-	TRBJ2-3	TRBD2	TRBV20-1	CSAPTWTSSPDTQYF	TGCAGTGCTCCGACCTGGACTAGCAGCCCAGATACGCAGTATTTT
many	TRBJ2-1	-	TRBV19	CASSLHRVVTYNEQFF	TGTGCCAGTAGTTTGCACAGGGTAGTAACGTACAATGAGCAGTTCTTC
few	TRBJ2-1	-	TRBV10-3	CAISVNYEQFF	TGTGCCATCAGTGTCAACTATGAGCAGTTCTTC
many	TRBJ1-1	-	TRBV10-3	CAISEHRGRGTEAFF	TGTGCCATCAGTGAGCATAGGGGAAGGGGGACTGAAGCTTTCTTT
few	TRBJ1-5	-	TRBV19	CASGNRDLNQPQHF	TGTGCCAGTGGGAACAGGGACCTCAATCAGCCCCAGCATTTT
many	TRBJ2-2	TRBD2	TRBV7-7	CASSSQGLAGGSGELFF	TGTGCTAGCAGCTCTCAAGGACTAGCGGGAGGTTCAGGGGAGCTGTTTTTT
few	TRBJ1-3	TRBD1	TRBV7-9	CASSLPLPGQGRNTIYF	TGTGCCAGCAGCTTACCCCTACCGGGACAGGGCCGGAACACCATATATTTT
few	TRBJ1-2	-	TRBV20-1	CSARDLGTSNYGYTF	TGCAGTGCTAGAGATTTGGGCACATCTAACTATGGCTACACCTTC
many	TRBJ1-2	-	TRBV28	CASRQPSQGYYGYTF	TGTGCCAGCAGACAGCCCTCCCAGGGGTACTATGGCTACACCTTC
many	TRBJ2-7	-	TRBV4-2	CASSPSPYEQYF	TGTGCCAGCAGCCCGAGCCCCTACGAGCAGTACTTC
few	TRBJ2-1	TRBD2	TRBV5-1	CASRPTSGSVPGYNEQFF	TGCGCCAGCAGACCGACTAGCGGGAGTGTCCCAGGCTACAATGAGCAGTTCTTC
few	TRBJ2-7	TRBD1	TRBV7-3	CASSLKGPGGQGLYEQYF	TGTGCCAGCAGCTTAAAGGGGCCGGGTGGACAGGGCTTATACGAGCAGTACTTC
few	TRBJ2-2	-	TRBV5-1	CASSVRPGNTGELFF	TGCGCCAGCAGCGTACGACCCGGGAACACCGGGGAGCTGTTTTTT
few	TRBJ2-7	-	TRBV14	CASRRSSGYEQYF	TGTGCCAGCAGAAGGAGCTCGGGGTACGAGCAGTACTTC
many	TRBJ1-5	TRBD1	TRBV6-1	CASRGTGRSQPQHF	TGTGCCAGCAGGGGGACAGGGCGAAGCCAGCCCCAGCATTTT
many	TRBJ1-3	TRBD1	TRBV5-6	CASSWDRALAASGNTIYF	TGTGCCAGCAGCTGGGACAGAGCACTAGCGGCCTCTGGAAACACCATATATTTT
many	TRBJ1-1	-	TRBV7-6	CASSPKWPYDFSLPPESSEAFF	TGTGCCAGCAGCCCGAAATGGCCTTATGACTTCTCCCTACCCCCGGAGAGTTCTGAAGCTTTCTTT
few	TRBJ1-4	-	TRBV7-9	CASSLALQDVLFF	TGTGCCAGCAGCTTAGCGCTTCAGGACGTATTGTTTTTT
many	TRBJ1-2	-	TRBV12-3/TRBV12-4	CASSLPPGYGYTF	TGTGCCAGCAGTTTACCTCCAGGCTATGGCTACACCTTC
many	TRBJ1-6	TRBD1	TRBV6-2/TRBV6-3	CASSVDRVNSPLHF	TGTGCCAGCAGCGTCGACAGGGTCAATTCACCCCTCCACTTT
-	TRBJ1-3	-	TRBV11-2	CASSIGTLSGNTIYF	TGTGCCAGCAGCATAGGGACACTCTCTGGAAACACCATATATTTT
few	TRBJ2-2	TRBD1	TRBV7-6	CASRRGQGADGELFF	TGTGCCAGCAGGAGGGGGCAGGGGGCAGACGGGGAGCTGTTTTTT
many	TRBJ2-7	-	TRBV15	CATSRPGTGTYEQYF	TGTGCCACCAGCAGACCGGGGACGGGAACCTACGAGCAGTACTTC
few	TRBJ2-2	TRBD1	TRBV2	CASSLDRGDYTGELFF	TGTGCCAGCAGTTTGGACAGGGGGGACTACACCGGGGAGCTGTTTTTT
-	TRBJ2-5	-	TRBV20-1	CSARVTGTEETQYF	TGCAGTGCTAGAGTAACCGGGACGGAGGAGACCCAGTACTTC
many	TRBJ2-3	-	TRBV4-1	CASSLTFPRDRTTTQYF	TGCGCCAGCAGCCTTACCTTTCCGCGGGACAGAACCACTACGCAGTATTTT
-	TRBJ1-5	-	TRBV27	CASSPGVHQPQHF	TGTGCCAGCAGTCCCGGGGTTCATCAGCCCCAGCATTTT
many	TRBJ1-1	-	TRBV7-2	CASSLVGMATEAFF	TGTGCCAGCAGCTTAGTAGGTATGGCCACTGAAGCTTTCTTT
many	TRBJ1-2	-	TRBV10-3	CAITNGSNYGYTF	TGTGCCATCACCAACGGATCTAACTATGGCTACACCTTC
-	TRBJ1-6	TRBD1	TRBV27	CASSFDRAGASYNSPLHF	TGTGCCAGCAGTTTCGACAGGGCTGGGGCGTCCTATAATTCACCCCTCCACTTT
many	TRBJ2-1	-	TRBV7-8	CASSWPTGGGLGRAYNEQFF	TGTGCCAGCAGCTGGCCAACAGGGGGCGGCCTCGGGAGGGCCTACAATGAGCAGTTCTTC
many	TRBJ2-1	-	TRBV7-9	CASRPKKGSNEQFF	TGTGCCAGCAGGCCGAAAAAGGGAAGCAATGAGCAGTTCTTC
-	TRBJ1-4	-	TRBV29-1	CSVEELGGGNEKLFF	TGCAGCGTTGAGGAGTTAGGGGGGGGCAATGAAAAACTGTTTTTT
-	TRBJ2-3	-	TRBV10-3	CAISEWRASSDTQYF	TGTGCCATCAGTGAGTGGAGAGCGAGCTCAGATACGCAGTATTTT
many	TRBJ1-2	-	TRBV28	CASRVGSYGYTF	TGTGCCAGCAGGGTGGGGAGCTATGGCTACACCTTC
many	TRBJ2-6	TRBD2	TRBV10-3	CAISESGLAEGANVLTF	TGTGCCATCAGTGAGTCGGGACTAGCGGAAGGGGCCAACGTCCTGACTTTC
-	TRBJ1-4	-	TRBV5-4	CASRNDRDDDQRLFF	TGTGCCAGCAGAAACGACCGGGACGATGATCAGAGACTGTTTTTT
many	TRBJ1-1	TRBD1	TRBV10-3	CAISETGGAFF	TGTGCCATCAGTGAGACAGGGGGAGCTTTCTTT
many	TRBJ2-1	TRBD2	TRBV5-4	CASSLGTSPSNEQFF	TGTGCCAGCAGCCTCGGGACTAGTCCTTCGAATGAGCAGTTCTTC
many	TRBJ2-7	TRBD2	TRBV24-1	CATSDPTSGSYEQYF	TGTGCCACCAGTGATCCGACTAGCGGGAGCTACGAGCAGTACTTC
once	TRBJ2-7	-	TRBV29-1	CSVELLSYEQYF	TGCAGCGTTGAACTACTTTCCTACGAGCAGTACTTC